This TCR beta chain was identified in a study of blood T cell repertoires in COVID-19. In the authors' methods: Researchers report that nucleated cell counts were estimated from reference gene primer amplification. TCRdb keeps only in-frame clones here, not all; method: immunoSEQ multiplex PCR. V and J calls and clone size are copied from that table; D and trimming were computed from the DNA. The top ten clones hold more than 1.5% of a sample with approximately 100,000 clones, 85% of them seen once. Trimming stripped 0 bases from V and 4 bases from J, with 8 bases between. The CDR3 contains 15 residues. Germline V gene lookup returns CDR1 SGHDT and CDR2 YYEEEE. This clone came up once.

Sequencing was done on a sample of peripheral blood. The TCR originated in a woman between 70 and 85 years old with active or convalescent COVID-19. The rearrangement uses TRBV5-6 and TRBJ2-6; D is unresolved. CDR3 nucleotide sequence: TGTGCCAGCAGCTTGGTTATATTCGGGGCCAACGTCCTGACTTTC. It codes for CASSLVIFGANVLTF.